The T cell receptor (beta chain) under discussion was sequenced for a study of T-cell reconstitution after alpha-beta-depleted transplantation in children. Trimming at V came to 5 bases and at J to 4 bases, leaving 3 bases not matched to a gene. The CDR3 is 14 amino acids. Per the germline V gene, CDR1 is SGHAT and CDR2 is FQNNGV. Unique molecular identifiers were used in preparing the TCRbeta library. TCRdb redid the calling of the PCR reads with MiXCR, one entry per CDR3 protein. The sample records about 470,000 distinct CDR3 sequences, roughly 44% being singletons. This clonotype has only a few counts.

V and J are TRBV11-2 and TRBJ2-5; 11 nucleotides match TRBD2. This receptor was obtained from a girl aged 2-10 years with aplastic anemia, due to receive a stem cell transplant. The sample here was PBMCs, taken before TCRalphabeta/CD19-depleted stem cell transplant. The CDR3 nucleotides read TGTGCCAGCAGCCTTAGCGGGAGGGCAGAGACCCAGTACTTC. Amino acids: CASSLSGRAETQYF.